The source of this TCR beta chain is a study of low-dose radiotherapy and immunotherapy resistance in tumors. Background on the study: Each patient was administered nivolumab intravenously at 240 mg, which was a flat dose, every two weeks, along with intravenous ipilimumab at 1 mg/kg every six weeks. Intravenously given cyclophosphamide 200 mg/m2 followed a two-week schedule that placed each dose one day before radiation and immunotherapy.

Primers used for first-strand cDNA, a TRAV- and TRBV-specific set, covered both alpha and beta chains. The authors amplified TCRs for 20 to 25 PCR cycles with a constant-region primer and a V-primer adapter. mRNA isolates were amplified via in vitro transcription. TCRdb analysed the reads with MiXCR anew, one entry per CDR3 protein. This table holds roughly 30,000 distinct CDR3 sequences, under 55% found once. Regarding time point: after trial treatment. Treatment indicated: LDRT plus nivolumab, ipilimumab, low-dose cyclophosphamide and aspirin (RACIN trial). Eligible patients bore advanced solid tumors devoid of tumor-infiltrating lymphocytes. Sequences were derived from PBMCs, sampled after low-dose radiotherapy plus immunotherapy. The clonotype was recovered from a male donor with gallbladder cancer.

The CDR3 DNA follows: TGCAGCGTAGGGACAGCCTCCTGGGAGACCCAGTACTTC. Protein product: CSVGTASWETQYF. This rearrangement joins TRBV29-1 to TRBJ2-5; 7 bases are a match to TRBD1. This CDR3 spans 13 amino acids. Germline V lookup: CDR1 SQVTM, CDR2 ANQGSEA. V lost 6 bases, J lost 5 bases, and 9 bases stayed unmatched. Complete variable domain (other parts from reference TRBV29-1 and TRBJ2-5): SAVISQKPSRDICQRGTSLTIQCQVDSQVTMMFWYRQQPGQSLTLIATANQGSEATYESGFVIDKFPISRPNLTFSTLTVSNMSPEDSSIYLCSVGTASWETQYFGPGTRLLVL.